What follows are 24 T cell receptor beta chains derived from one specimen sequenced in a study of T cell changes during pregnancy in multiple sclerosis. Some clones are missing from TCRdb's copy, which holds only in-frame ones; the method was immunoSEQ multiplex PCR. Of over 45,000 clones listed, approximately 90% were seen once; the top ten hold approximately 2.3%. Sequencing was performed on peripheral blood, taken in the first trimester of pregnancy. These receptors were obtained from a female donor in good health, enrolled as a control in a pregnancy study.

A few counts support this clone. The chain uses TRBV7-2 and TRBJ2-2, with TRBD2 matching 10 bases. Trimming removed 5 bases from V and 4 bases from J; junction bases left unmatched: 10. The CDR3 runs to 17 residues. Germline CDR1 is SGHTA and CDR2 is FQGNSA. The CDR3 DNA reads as TGTGCCAGCAGCCCAGCCTCGCTAGCGGGGGCCACCGGGGAGCTGTTTTTT. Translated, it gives CASSPASLAGATGELFF.

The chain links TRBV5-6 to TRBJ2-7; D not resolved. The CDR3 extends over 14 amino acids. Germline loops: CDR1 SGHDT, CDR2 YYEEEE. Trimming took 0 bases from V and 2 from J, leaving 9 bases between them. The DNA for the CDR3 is TGTGCCAGCAGCTTGGCCGCAGATCCCTACGAGCAGTACTTC. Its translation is CASSLAADPYEQYF.

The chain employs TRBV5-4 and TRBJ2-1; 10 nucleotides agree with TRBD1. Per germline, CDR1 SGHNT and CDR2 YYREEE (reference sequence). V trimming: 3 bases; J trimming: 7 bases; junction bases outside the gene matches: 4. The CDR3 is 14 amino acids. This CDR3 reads CASSSKGQGNEQFF. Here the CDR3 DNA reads TGTGCCAGCAGCTCAAAGGGACAGGGGAATGAGCAGTTCTTC.

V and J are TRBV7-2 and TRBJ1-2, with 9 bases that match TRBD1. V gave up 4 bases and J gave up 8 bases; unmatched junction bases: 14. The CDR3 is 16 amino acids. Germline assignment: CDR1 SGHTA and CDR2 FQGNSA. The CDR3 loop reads CASSSLMGQGFWGYTF. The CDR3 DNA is TGTGCCAGCAGCTCCCTCATGGGACAGGGTTTTTGGGGCTACACCTTC.

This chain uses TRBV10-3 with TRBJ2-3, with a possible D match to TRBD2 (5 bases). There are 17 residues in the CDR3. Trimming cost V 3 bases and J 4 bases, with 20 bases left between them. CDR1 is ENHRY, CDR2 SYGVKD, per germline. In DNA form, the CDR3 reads TGTGCCATCAGTGACCTCCTACGGACTGACGGGGCAGATACGCAGTATTTT. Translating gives CAISDLLRTDGADTQYF.

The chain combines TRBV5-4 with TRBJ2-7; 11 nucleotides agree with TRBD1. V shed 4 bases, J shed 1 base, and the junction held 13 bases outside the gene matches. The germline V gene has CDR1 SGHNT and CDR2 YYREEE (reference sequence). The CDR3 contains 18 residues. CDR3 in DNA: TGTGCCAGCAGCAGGACAGGGGGCCCCAATTATACATCCTACGAGCAGTACTTC. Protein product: CASSRTGGPNYTSYEQYF.

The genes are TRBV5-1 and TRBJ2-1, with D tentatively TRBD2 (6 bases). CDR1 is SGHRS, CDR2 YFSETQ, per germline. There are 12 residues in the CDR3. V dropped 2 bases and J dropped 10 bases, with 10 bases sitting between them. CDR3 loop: CASSLRDSEQFF. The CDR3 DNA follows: TGCGCCAGCAGCTTACGGGACTCCGAGCAGTTCTTC.

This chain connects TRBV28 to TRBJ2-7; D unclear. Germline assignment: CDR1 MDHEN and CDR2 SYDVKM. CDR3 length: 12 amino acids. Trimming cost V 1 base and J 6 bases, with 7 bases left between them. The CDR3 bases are TGTGCCAGCAGTTTATACTCTGGCGAGCAGTACTTC. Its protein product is CASSLYSGEQYF.

As DNA, the CDR3 is TGCGCCAGCAGCCTGACAGCCGTCTCTAGCACAGATACGCAGTATTTT. Amino acid sequence: CASSLTAVSSTDTQYF. This rearrangement joins TRBV10-1 to TRBJ2-3; a weak D match, TRBD1 (5 bases). CDR1 and CDR2 from the germline V gene are WNHNN and SYGVQD (reference sequence). The CDR3 has 16 residues. V was cut by 6 bases and J by 0 bases, with 16 bases left in between.

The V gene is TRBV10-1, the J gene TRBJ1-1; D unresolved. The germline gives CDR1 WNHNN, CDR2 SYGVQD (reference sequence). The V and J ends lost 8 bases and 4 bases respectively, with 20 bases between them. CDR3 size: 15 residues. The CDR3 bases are TGCGCCAGCTCTGGGTCAGGAATTTTTGGCACTGAAGCTTTCTTT. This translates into CASSGSGIFGTEAFF.

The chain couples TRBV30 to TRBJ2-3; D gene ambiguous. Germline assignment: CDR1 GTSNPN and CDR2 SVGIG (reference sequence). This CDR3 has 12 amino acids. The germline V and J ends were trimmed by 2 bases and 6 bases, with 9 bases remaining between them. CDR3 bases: TGTGCCTGGAGTCTCCTCCTGGATACGCAGTATTTT. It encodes CAWSLLLDTQYF.

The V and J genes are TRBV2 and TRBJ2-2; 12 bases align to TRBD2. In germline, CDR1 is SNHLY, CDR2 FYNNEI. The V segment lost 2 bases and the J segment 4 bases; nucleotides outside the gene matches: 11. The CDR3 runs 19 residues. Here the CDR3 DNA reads TGTGCCAGCAGTGAATCGGCTAGCGGGGGGGCCGTGGGCACCGGGGAGCTGTTTTTT. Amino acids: CASSESASGGAVGTGELFF.

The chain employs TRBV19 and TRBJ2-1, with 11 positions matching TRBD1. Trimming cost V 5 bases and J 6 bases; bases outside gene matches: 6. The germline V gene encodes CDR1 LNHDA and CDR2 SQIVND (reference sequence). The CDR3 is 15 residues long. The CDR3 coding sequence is TGTGCCAGTAGTCTGGACAGGGGGCAGGCCAATGAGCAGTTCTTC. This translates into CASSLDRGQANEQFF.

The CDR3 DNA reads TGTGCCAGCAGCTTGGAGATTAGGCAGTTCTTC. This translates into CASSLEIRQFF. The chain combines TRBV5-5 with TRBJ2-1; D unresolved. The CDR3 sequence is 11 residues long. The ends were cut back, 0 bases at V and 12 bases at J, with 7 bases in the middle. Germline CDR1 reads SGHKS; CDR2 reads YYEKEE (reference sequence). The whole variable domain, remainder taken from reference TRBV5-5 and TRBJ2-1, is DAGVTQSPTHLIKTRGQQVTLRCSPISGHKSVSWYQQVLGQGPQFIFQYYEKEERGRGNFPDRFSARQFPNYSSELNVNALLLGDSALYLCASSLEIRQFFGPGTRLTVL.

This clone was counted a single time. The CDR3 sequence is CASSQVPGQGASGYTF. In nucleotides, the CDR3 is TGTGCCAGCAGCCAAGTCCCGGGACAGGGGGCTAGCGGCTACACCTTC. The gene calls are TRBV16 and TRBJ1-2, with 12 bases lining up with TRBD1. V dropped 2 bases and J dropped 8; count of bases not matched to a gene: 9. Germline CDR1 is KGHSY and CDR2 is FQNENV. This CDR3 is 16 amino acids long.

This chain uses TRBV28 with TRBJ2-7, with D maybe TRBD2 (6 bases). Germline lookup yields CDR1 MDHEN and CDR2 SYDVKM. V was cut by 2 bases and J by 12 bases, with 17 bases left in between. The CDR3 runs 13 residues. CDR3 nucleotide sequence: TGTGCCAGCAGTTTACCAGGGACTCGGCGGTTGTACTTC. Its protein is CASSLPGTRRLYF. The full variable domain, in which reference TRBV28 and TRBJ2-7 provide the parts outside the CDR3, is DVKVTQSSRYLVKRTGEKVFLECVQDMDHENMFWYRQDPGLGLRLIYFSYDVKMKEKGDIPEGYSVSREKKERFSLILESASTNQTSMYLCASSLPGTRRLYFGPGTRLTVT.

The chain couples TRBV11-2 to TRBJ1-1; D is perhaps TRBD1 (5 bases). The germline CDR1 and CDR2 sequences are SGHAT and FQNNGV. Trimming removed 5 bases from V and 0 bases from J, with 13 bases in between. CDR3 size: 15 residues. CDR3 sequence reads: CASSTGLMMNTEAFF. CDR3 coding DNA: TGTGCCAGCAGCACGGGACTCATGATGAACACTGAAGCTTTCTTT.

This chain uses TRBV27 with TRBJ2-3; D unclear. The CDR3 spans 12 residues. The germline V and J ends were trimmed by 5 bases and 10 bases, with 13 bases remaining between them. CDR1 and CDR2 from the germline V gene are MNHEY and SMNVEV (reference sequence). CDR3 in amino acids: CASSQPPLPQYF. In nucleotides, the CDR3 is TGTGCCAGCAGTCAACCTCCCCTACCGCAGTATTTT.

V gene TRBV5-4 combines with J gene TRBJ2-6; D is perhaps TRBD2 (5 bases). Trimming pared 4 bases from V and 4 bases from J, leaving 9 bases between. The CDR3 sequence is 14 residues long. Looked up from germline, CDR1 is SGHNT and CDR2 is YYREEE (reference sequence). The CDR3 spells CASSGPGGANVLTF. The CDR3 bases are TGTGCCAGCAGCGGACCGGGAGGGGCCAACGTCCTGACTTTC.

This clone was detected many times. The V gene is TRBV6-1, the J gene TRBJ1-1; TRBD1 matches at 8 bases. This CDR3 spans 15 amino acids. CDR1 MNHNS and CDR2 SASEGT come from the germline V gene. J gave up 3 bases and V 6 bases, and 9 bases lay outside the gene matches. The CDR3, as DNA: TGTGCCAGCAGGCAGGGGGCCCATACGGACACTGAAGCTTTCTTT. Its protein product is CASRQGAHTDTEAFF.

CDR3 region: CASSSEGDQETQYF. In DNA, the CDR3 is TGTGCCAGCAGCTCCGAGGGAGACCAAGAGACCCAGTACTTC. The chain carries TRBV13 and TRBJ2-5; maybe TRBD2 (5 bases). Germline V gene lookup returns CDR1 PRHDT and CDR2 FYEKMQ (reference sequence). The CDR3 runs 14 residues. V gave up 4 bases and J gave up 0 bases, with 9 bases separating them.

This chain's CDR3 is CASIQTGGDEQYF. CDR3 in DNA: TGTGCCAGCATTCAAACAGGGGGCGACGAGCAGTACTTC. The chain combines TRBV6-6 with TRBJ2-7; 9 bases are a match to TRBD1. Germline CDR1 reads MNHNY; CDR2 reads SVGAGI (reference sequence). J was trimmed by 5 bases and V by 7 bases; bases with no gene match: 6. CDR3 size: 13 residues.

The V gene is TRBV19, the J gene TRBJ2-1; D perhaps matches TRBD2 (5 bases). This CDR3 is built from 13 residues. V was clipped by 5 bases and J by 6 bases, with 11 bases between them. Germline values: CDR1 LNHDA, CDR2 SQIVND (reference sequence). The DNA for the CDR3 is TGTGCCAGTAGTTCGGGGATTGGCAATGAGCAGTTCTTC. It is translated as CASSSGIGNEQFF. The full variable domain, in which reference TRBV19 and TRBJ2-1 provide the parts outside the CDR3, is DGGITQSPKYLFRKEGQNVTLSCEQNLNHDAMYWYRQDPGQGLRLIYYSQIVNDFQKGDIAEGYSVSREKKESFPLTVTSAQKNPTAFYLCASSSGIGNEQFFGPGTRLTVL.

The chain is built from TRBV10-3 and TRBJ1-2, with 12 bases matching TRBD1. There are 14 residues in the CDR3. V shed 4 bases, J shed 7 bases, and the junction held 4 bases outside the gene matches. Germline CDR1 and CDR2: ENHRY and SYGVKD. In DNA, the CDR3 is TGTGCCATCAGTGGGGGACAGGGGGCGTTTGGCTACACCTTC. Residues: CAISGGQGAFGYTF.